This TCR beta chain was recovered during a study of blood T cell repertoires in COVID-19. Living in roughly 25 US areas, the participants were between roughly 18 and 90 years of age. This clone showed up just a few times. The method was immunoSEQ multiplex PCR; TCRdb's version includes in-frame clones alone and lacks a portion of them. The table includes 250,000 or so clones, 70% to 90% detected once. Germline lookup yields CDR1 LGHNA and CDR2 YSLEER. The CDR3 runs to 15 residues. V was clipped by 0 bases and J by 8 bases; unmatched bases: 5. The sequencing sample was made of PBMCs or T cells enriched from blood (not recorded which). The genes are TRBV4-3 and TRBJ2-2; 8 nucleotides line up with TRBD2. This receptor was taken from a man between 25 and 39 years old who had recovered from COVID-19. CDR3 residues: CASSQDGGAKGELFF. As DNA, the CDR3 is TGCGCCAGCAGCCAAGACGGGGGGGCCAAAGGGGAGCTGTTTTTT.